Shown below are 5 T cell receptor beta chains from a single sample sequenced in a study of blood T cell repertoires in COVID-19. Some clones are missing from TCRdb's copy, which holds only in-frame ones; the method was immunoSEQ multiplex PCR. The profile shows some 70,000 clones, under 90% of them singletons. Sequenced sample: peripheral blood. The receptors originated from a man aged 50 to 59 with COVID-19, enrolled during active disease.

The CDR3 region has the DNA TGTGCCAGCAAACAGGACAGAGGGACTGAAGCTTTCTTT. Amino acid sequence: CASKQDRGTEAFF. This chain uses TRBV25-1 with TRBJ1-1; possibly TRBD1 for D (6 bases). Germline CDR1 is MGHDK and CDR2 is SYGVNS. Trimming cost V 7 bases and J 5 bases, with 14 bases left between them. The CDR3 length is 13 residues.

J is TRBJ1-4 and V is TRBV4-3; D might be TRBD1 (6 bases). V lost 1 base and J lost 10, with 16 bases in between. This CDR3 is 15 amino acids long. Germline lookup yields CDR1 LGHNA and CDR2 YSLEER. CDR3: CASSQGSGRGGKLFF. DNA of the CDR3: TGCGCCAGCAGCCAAGGTTCCGGAAGGGGGGGAAAACTGTTTTTT.

In its sample, this clone was seen a few times. The chain uses TRBV2 and TRBJ2-5; 9 bases agree with TRBD2. CDR3 length: 15 amino acids. From germline, CDR1 is SNHLY and CDR2 FYNNEI. V lost 7 bases to trimming and J lost 5 bases; unmatched junction nucleotides: 11. The CDR3 bases are TGTGCCAGCACCAAGAACCTAGCGGGGTATGAGACCCAGTACTTC. It yields the protein CASTKNLAGYETQYF.

The table lists this clone with a count of one. The chain uses TRBV4-3 and TRBJ2-1; possibly TRBD1 for D (5 bases). V lost 5 bases and J 0 bases, leaving 11 bases between the germline ends. CDR1 LGHNA and CDR2 YSLEER come from the germline V gene. The CDR3 is made up of 15 amino acids. CDR3 in DNA: TGCGCCAGCAGCTCGACAGAGAGCTCCTACAATGAGCAGTTCTTC. Protein: CASSSTESSYNEQFF.

V is TRBV25-1 and J is TRBJ1-2; D remains unclear. Germline V gene lookup returns CDR1 MGHDK and CDR2 SYGVNS. The CDR3 covers 11 residues. V lost 1 base to trimming and J lost 8 bases, with 5 bases between them. The CDR3 protein is CASSESLGYTF. The CDR3 nucleotides read TGTGCCAGCAGTGAATCTCTAGGCTACACCTTC.